This entry lists 29 T cell receptor beta chains sequenced from one sample in a study of identical twins. Via MiXCR, TCRdb re-called the 5' RACE reads, giving one row per CDR3 protein. Found here are a few hundred thousand distinct CDR3 sequences, around 15% of them singletons; the top ten hold 0.35% to 0.45%. Another study also made use of these data, one on yellow fever vaccine responses in identical twins.

Sequencing was performed on CD4+ T cells sorted from blood. The source is a woman between 18 and 30 years old in good health.

As to this clonotype: A clone one base away is much larger, so this may be a read error. The rearrangement uses TRBV7-4 and TRBJ2-3; 11 nucleotides align to TRBD2. CDR1 is SGHVT and CDR2 is SQSDAQ in the germline V gene. CDR3 length: 18 residues. Trimming cost V 5 bases and J 4 bases; bases outside gene matches: 14. The CDR3 loop is CASSLFLTSGVHADTQYF. As DNA, the CDR3 is TGTGCCAGCAGCCTATTTCTGACTAGCGGGGTTCATGCAGATACGCAGTATTTT.

The chain couples TRBV11-2 to TRBJ2-5; D is undetermined. There are 14 residues in the CDR3. The V and J ends lost 1 base and 0 bases respectively, with 6 bases between them. CDR1 is SGHAT, CDR2 FQNNGV, per germline. CDR3 protein: CASSLGLDQETQYF. In DNA, the CDR3 is TGTGCCAGCAGCTTAGGGTTAGACCAAGAGACCCAGTACTTC.

The CDR3 DNA is TGTGCCAGCAGCTTATCAGGCGGAGGGGGGGGCCTCACAGATACGCAGTATTTT. The encoded protein is CASSLSGGGGGLTDTQYF. The chain is built from TRBV7-6 and TRBJ2-3; D perhaps matches TRBD2 (7 bases). The CDR3 length is 18 residues. The germline V and J ends were trimmed by 2 bases and 2 bases, with 20 bases remaining between them. Germline V gives CDR1 SGHVS, CDR2 FNYEAQ.

This clonotype was found a few times. The chain joins TRBV6-6 to TRBJ1-5; D gene unclear. The CDR3 consists of 13 residues. Germline V gene sequence: CDR1 MNHNY, CDR2 SVGAGI (reference sequence). Trimming cost V 8 bases and J 5 bases, with 13 bases left between them. The CDR3 sequence: CASHRIADQPQHF. The CDR3 DNA reads as TGTGCCAGCCACCGGATCGCCGATCAGCCCCAGCATTTT.

This clonotype was recorded at least ten times. CDR3 protein: CASSQGKQGEGEAFF. For the CDR3, the DNA is TGCGCCAGCAGCCAAGGAAAACAGGGGGAGGGTGAAGCTTTCTTT. The rearrangement links TRBV4-1 to TRBJ1-1, with 8 positions matching TRBD1. The CDR3 loop spans 15 amino acids. Germline V CDR1 and CDR2: MGHRA, YSYEKL. Unmatched junction bases numbered 8, after V lost 1 base and J lost 7 bases.

This clonotype was detected a few times. The chain links TRBV5-1 to TRBJ2-7, with 11 bases fitting TRBD2. Germline trimming cut 2 bases from V and 6 bases from J; bases unmatched to any gene: 7. Germline V lookup: CDR1 SGHRS, CDR2 YFSETQ. This CDR3 has 15 amino acids. Here the CDR3 reads CASSLGLAGYGEQYF. DNA for the CDR3: TGCGCCAGCAGCTTAGGACTAGCGGGCTACGGCGAGCAGTACTTC.

This clonotype was observed a few times. The V call is TRBV12-3 or TRBV12-4, the J call TRBJ1-2; 7 bases map to TRBD1. There are 18 residues in the CDR3. V lost 4 bases, J lost 2 bases, and 16 bases stayed unmatched. CDR3 in DNA: TGTGCCAGCAGTTCATTAACCGGGACAGATAAAGAGAACTATGGCTACACCTTC. Translated, it gives CASSSLTGTDKENYGYTF.

This clonotype was picked up a small number of times. The chain combines TRBV10-3 with TRBJ2-2; D possibly corresponds to TRBD1 (5 bases). Germline CDR1 and CDR2: ENHRY and SYGVKD. V was clipped by 6 bases and J by 6 bases, with 14 bases between them. This CDR3 is built from 14 residues. In nucleotides, the CDR3 is TGTGCCATCAGGGAGACAGTGTCGTCCGGGGAGCTGTTTTTT. This translates into CAIRETVSSGELFF.

The CDR3 protein is CASSYLAGGPREQFF. In DNA form, the CDR3 reads TGTGCCAGCAGTTACTTAGCGGGAGGCCCCAGGGAGCAGTTCTTC. This rearrangement joins TRBV6-2 or TRBV6-3 to TRBJ2-1; 10 bases fit TRBD2. Looked up from germline, CDR1 is MNHEY and CDR2 is SVGEGT. The junction had 7 bases not matched to a gene; V was cut back by 1 base and J by 10 bases. The CDR3 length is 15 residues.

The chain carries TRBV7-2 and TRBJ2-7, with 8 bases matching TRBD2. Germline V gives CDR1 SGHTA, CDR2 FQGNSA. Unmatched junction bases numbered 11, after V lost 5 bases and J lost 5 bases. The CDR3 has 15 amino acids. CDR3 nucleotides: TGTGCCAGCAGCCCCTCGGGGGGGGTGGCCCACGAGCAGTACTTC. Protein: CASSPSGGVAHEQYF. The full variable domain, its missing parts supplied by reference TRBV7-2 and TRBJ2-7, is GAGVSQSPSNKVTEKGKDVELRCDPISGHTALYWYRQSLGQGLEFLIYFQGNSAPDKSGLPSDRFSAERTGGSVSTLTIQRTQQEDSAVYLCASSPSGGVAHEQYFGPGTRLTVT.

The gene calls are TRBV2 and TRBJ2-2; TRBD2 matches 7 bases. The germline gives CDR1 SNHLY, CDR2 FYNNEI. The CDR3 extends over 15 amino acids. The V gene end was trimmed by 3 bases and the J gene end by 6 bases; junction bases not matched to a gene: 7. CDR3 coding DNA: TGTGCCAGCAGTGATCGGACGGGGAGGGCCGGGGAGCTGTTTTTT. Its protein is CASSDRTGRAGELFF.

This clonotype has a handful of counts. This chain joins TRBV3-1 and TRBJ2-3; perhaps TRBD1 as D (6 bases). This CDR3 is built from 16 residues. CDR1 and CDR2 from the germline V gene are LGHDT and YNNKEL (reference sequence). The V and J ends lost 0 bases and 4 bases respectively, with 14 bases between them. In DNA, the CDR3 is TGTGCCAGCAGCCAAGACAGGACAGTTTTCGCAGATACGCAGTATTTT. Its protein product is CASSQDRTVFADTQYF.

The chain couples TRBV24-1 to TRBJ2-4, with 13 bases aligning to TRBD2. Trimming cost V 3 bases and J 8 bases; bases outside gene matches: 9. This CDR3 is built from 17 residues. Germline loops: CDR1 KGHDR, CDR2 SFDVKD. CDR3 loop: CATSDPGTSGTADIQYF. The CDR3 region has the DNA TGTGCCACCAGTGATCCCGGGACTAGCGGGACGGCCGACATTCAGTACTTC.

This sequence joins TRBV7-9 and TRBJ1-4; 7 positions match TRBD1. This CDR3 contains 16 residues. J gave up 6 bases and V 2 bases, and 9 bases lay outside the gene matches. Per germline, CDR1 SEHNR and CDR2 FQNEAQ (reference sequence). The CDR3 DNA follows: TGTGCCAGCAGCTTACCGAACAGGGGTAAAGATGAAAAACTGTTTTTT. It is translated as CASSLPNRGKDEKLFF.

The genes are TRBV28 and TRBJ2-7; 14 bases agree with TRBD2. Germline trimming cut 6 bases from V and 11 bases from J; bases unmatched to any gene: 9. This CDR3 comprises 14 residues. Germline lookup yields CDR1 MDHEN and CDR2 SYDVKM. CDR3 in amino acids: CASSSGTSGRGKYF. The DNA of the CDR3 is TGTGCCAGCAGCTCCGGGACTAGCGGGAGAGGGAAGTACTTC. Using reference TRBV28 and TRBJ2-7 for the parts outside the CDR3, the full variable domain is DVKVTQSSRYLVKRTGEKVFLECVQDMDHENMFWYRQDPGLGLRLIYFSYDVKMKEKGDIPEGYSVSREKKERFSLILESASTNQTSMYLCASSSGTSGRGKYFGPGTRLTVT.

The chain has TRBV3-1 and TRBJ2-2; D gene unclear. Germline CDR1 LGHDT, CDR2 YNNKEL (reference sequence). The CDR3 covers 13 residues. The ends were cut back, 1 base at V and 7 bases at J, with 7 bases in the middle. The CDR3: CASSQGQYGELFF. The DNA of the CDR3 is TGTGCCAGCAGCCAAGGTCAATACGGGGAGCTGTTTTTT.

In DNA form, the CDR3 reads TGTGCCAGCAGCTTGTACGGGGGCACTGAAGCTTTCTTT. Protein sequence: CASSLYGGTEAFF. The rearrangement links TRBV5-6 to TRBJ1-1; possibly TRBD1 for D (5 bases). Germline-derived CDR1 and CDR2 are SGHDT and YYEEEE. The CDR3 is 13 residues long. The ends were cut back, 1 base at V and 4 bases at J, with 8 bases in the middle.

The chain couples TRBV11-2 to TRBJ2-3; TRBD2 matches 9 bases. Per germline, CDR1 SGHAT and CDR2 FQNNGV. After removal of 8 bases from V and 6 bases from J, the junction contained 15 bases not matched to a gene. This CDR3 comprises 16 residues. The CDR3 loop reads CASANPKRGASDTQYF. Written as DNA, the CDR3 is TGTGCCAGCGCCAATCCAAAGCGGGGGGCCTCCGATACGCAGTATTTT.

This clonotype was counted only a few times. The chain uses TRBV11-2 and TRBJ1-6; 8 bases match TRBD1. The CDR3 extends over 16 amino acids. The V and J ends lost 3 bases and 6 bases, in that order; junction bases with no gene match: 7. CDR1 is SGHAT, CDR2 FQNNGV, per germline. The CDR3 coding sequence is TGTGCCAGCAGCTTTGACAGGGGCGAAATTAATTCACCCCTCCACTTT. Amino acid sequence: CASSFDRGEINSPLHF. Complete variable domain (other parts from reference TRBV11-2 and TRBJ1-6): EAGVAQSPRYKIIEKRQSVAFWCNPISGHATLYWYQQILGQGPKLLIQFQNNGVVDDSQLPKDRFSAERLKGVDSTLKIQPAKLEDSAVYLCASSFDRGEINSPLHFGNGTRLTVT.

The V gene is TRBV24-1, the J gene TRBJ2-1; 7 nucleotides line up with TRBD2. V shed 5 bases, J shed 5 bases, and the junction held 11 bases outside the gene matches. The CDR3 contains 16 residues. Looked up from germline, CDR1 is KGHDR and CDR2 is SFDVKD. The CDR3 is CATSGVGTTAHNEQFF. The CDR3 bases are TGTGCCACCAGTGGGGTGGGGACTACGGCCCACAATGAGCAGTTCTTC.

This clonotype was detected only a few times. The V and J genes are TRBV20-1 and TRBJ2-1; 12 bases fit TRBD2. V shed 6 bases and J 0 bases; nucleotides not matched to a gene: 12. There are 18 residues in the CDR3. CDR1 is DFQATT, CDR2 SNEGSKA, per germline (reference sequence). CDR3 residues: CSAPRTSGASSSYNEQFF. Here the CDR3 DNA reads TGCAGTGCCCCTCGGACTAGCGGGGCCTCTAGCTCCTACAATGAGCAGTTCTTC.

This clonotype has more than one count but fewer than ten. The rearrangement uses TRBV25-1 and TRBJ2-1; TRBD2 matches at 9 bases. The ends lost 3 bases at V and 6 bases at J; junction bases unmatched: 6. The CDR3 has 15 amino acids. CDR1 is MGHDK and CDR2 is SYGVNS in the germline V gene. This CDR3 reads CASSDPAGGGNEQFF. Here the CDR3 DNA reads TGTGCCAGCAGTGACCCTGCGGGAGGGGGCAATGAGCAGTTCTTC.

This chain joins TRBV6-1 and TRBJ1-1; D is undetermined. CDR3 length: 12 residues. The V end lost 8 bases, the J end lost 4 bases, and 11 bases lay between the germline ends. The germline V gene encodes CDR1 MNHNS and CDR2 SASEGT. In DNA form, the CDR3 reads TGTGCCAGCGTATTCAGCAGCACTGAAGCTTTCTTT. It specifies CASVFSSTEAFF.

J is TRBJ2-3 and V is TRBV20-1, with a weak D call TRBD2 (6 bases). V was trimmed by 7 bases and J by 4 bases, leaving 15 bases between them. Germline V CDR1 and CDR2: DFQATT, SNEGSKA (reference sequence). The CDR3 contains 13 residues. The CDR3 reads CSGCGEGSDTQYF. CDR3 in DNA: TGCAGTGGGTGCGGGGAAGGTTCAGATACGCAGTATTTT.

This clonotype came up a few times. The rearrangement links TRBV12-3 or TRBV12-4 to TRBJ2-2, with no clear D. The length of the CDR3 is 13 residues. Trimming took off 6 bases at V and 1 base at J, with 6 bases between the two ends. The CDR3 sequence: CASSARNTGELFF. As DNA, the CDR3 is TGTGCCAGCAGCGCCCGGAACACCGGGGAGCTGTTTTTT.

This clonotype was seen a few times. The chain carries TRBV4-2 and TRBJ2-3; 9 bases line up with TRBD2. The germline CDR1 and CDR2 sequences are LGHNA and YNFKEQ. This CDR3 spans 20 amino acids. The junction had 14 bases not matched to a gene; V was cut back by 0 bases and J by 1 base. CDR3 coding DNA: TGTGCCAGCAGCCAAGATCCCGGGGCGGGGGGGCCTTTTCGCACAGATACGCAGTATTTT. Its protein product is CASSQDPGAGGPFRTDTQYF.

V is TRBV20-1 and J is TRBJ2-7; the match to TRBD1 covers 7 bases. The CDR3 spans 14 residues. The germline V gene encodes CDR1 DFQATT and CDR2 SNEGSKA (reference sequence). Losses at the gene ends were 4 bases for V and 2 bases for J; bases not matched to a gene: 8. CDR3 in DNA: TGCAGTGCTATACACACAGGGGTTCCCTACGAGCAGTACTTC. This codes for CSAIHTGVPYEQYF.

This clonotype was detected many times. This chain uses TRBV5-6 with TRBJ2-1; 8 nucleotides agree with TRBD1. Germline V gives CDR1 SGHDT, CDR2 YYEEEE. The junction had 17 bases not matched to a gene; V was cut back by 4 bases and J by 2 bases. CDR3 length equals 19 residues. The CDR3 protein is CASSPPLERQGSAYNEQFF. CDR3 nucleotide sequence: TGTGCCAGCAGCCCACCTCTTGAAAGACAGGGGTCCGCCTACAATGAGCAGTTCTTC. Looking up the rest from reference TRBV5-6 and TRBJ2-1 gives the full variable domain: DAGVTQSPTHLIKTRGQQVTLRCSPKSGHDTVSWYQQALGQGPQFIFQYYEEEERQRGNFPDRFSGHQFPNYSSELNVNALLLGDSALYLCASSPPLERQGSAYNEQFFGPGTRLTVL.

J is TRBJ2-7 and V is TRBV12-3 or TRBV12-4; perhaps TRBD1 as D (6 bases). V gave up 3 bases and J gave up 4 bases, with 13 bases separating them. This CDR3 has 14 residues. CDR3 nucleotides: TGTGCCAGCAGTTTGGAGCAGGGGCGGTACGAGCAGTACTTC. Translation: CASSLEQGRYEQYF.